The source of this T cell receptor (beta chain) is a study of blood T cell repertoires in COVID-19. About the research overall: Whether acute or convalescent, the COVID-19 samples came from the United States, Italy and Spain. Sources were T cells, B-cell-depleted T cells, or PBMCs; the material itself was cDNA or gDNA.

Original processing methods: Estimated nucleated cell counts came from reference gene primer amplification. The data were produced by immunoSEQ multiplex PCR, yet TCRdb's version contains in-frame clones alone and is incomplete. Clonal size and the V and J genes are those of that table, whereas D and trimming came from the DNA. The sample lists around 130,000 clones; around 87% were seen once. V lost 3 bases and J 0 bases, leaving 8 bases between the germline ends. Germline V CDR1 and CDR2: LGHDT, YNNKEL (reference sequence). The CDR3 consists of 14 residues. The origin of this receptor is a man aged 65 to 85 with active COVID-19. The rearrangement uses TRBV3-1 (or the pseudogene TRBV3-2) and TRBJ1-1, with D possibly TRBD1 on 6 matching bases. Sequenced sample: peripheral blood. Here the CDR3 reads CASSQTGMNTEAFF. The CDR3 nucleotides are TGTGCCAGCAGCCAGACAGGAATGAACACTGAAGCTTTCTTT.